This T cell receptor beta chain was found in a study of T-cell memory formation after mild COVID-19. Study-wide results and limits: Balance between CD4 and CD8 was seen in clones contracting day 15 to 85, and a CD4+ lean was seen in later expanders. Among clones peaking at day 37 in the second wave, SARS-CoV-2 specificity remained unconfirmed.

This clonotype was found a few times. Antigen: not known. TCRdb ran MiXCR on the 5' RACE reads and lists one entry per CDR3 protein. The repertoire consists of around 510,000 distinct CDR3 sequences, with roughly a fifth occurring once and the leading ten covering 8.4%. The germline V gene encodes CDR1 MNHEY and CDR2 SMNVEV (reference sequence). The CDR3 contains 13 residues. Trimming left V 2 bases short and J 7 bases short, with 12 bases between. This receptor was taken from an adult woman who had mild COVID-19 (a few samples of this study predate the infection). Cell type and time point are not known. Sequenced sample: PBMCs or a T cell subset sorted from them (not recorded which). This rearrangement joins TRBV27 to TRBJ2-7; a weak D match, TRBD2 (6 bases). The CDR3 nucleotides read TGTGCCAGCAGTTTAATGCGCGCGGGGGAGCAGTACTTC. Translating it yields CASSLMRAGEQYF.